This T cell receptor (beta chain) was captured by sequencing in a study of CD8 T cells in ankylosing spondylitis. CDR3 length: 15 amino acids. The ends were cut back, 6 bases at V and 3 bases at J, with 14 bases in the middle. Germline CDR1 and CDR2: SGHTA and FQGNSA. TCRdb itself ran the 5' RACE reads through MiXCR, one entry per CDR3 protein. The table lists about 160,000 distinct CDR3 sequences, 15% to 20% of them singletons. Study findings and constraints: What seemed typical of ankylosing spondylitis blood was a TCR beta motif built from about 8 highly homologous variants. Within matched ankylosing spondylitis synovial fluid, disease-linked clones were reportedly significantly enriched. Reactive arthritis synovial fluid and blood were previously reported to contain some motif variants.

This clonotype was counted between two and nine times. The target antigen is unknown. Sequencing was carried out using blood, either unsorted or a sorted T cell fraction (not recorded which). This TCR came from a male donor with ankylosing spondylitis or in good health (not recorded which). The chain couples TRBV7-2 to TRBJ2-2; D may be TRBD1 (5 bases). The chain's CDR3 is CASRSLTVYTGELFF. DNA for the CDR3: TGTGCCAGCAGGTCTTTGACAGTCTACACCGGGGAGCTGTTTTTT.